These 14 T cell receptor beta chains were all obtained from the same sample, sequenced in a study of shared clonotypes between healthy human individuals. Repertoires were generated with immunoSEQ multiplex PCR, while TCRdb's copy carries only in-frame clones and drops some. The profile covers about 1.5 million clones, with approximately 98% appearing a single time and approximately 0.44% taken by the ten largest. Source material: naive CD4+ T cells sorted from blood. Subset described: CD45RA+ positively selected. Source of these receptors: a man aged 25 to 40 in good health.

The V call is TRBV6-6, the J call TRBJ1-5; 12 nucleotides match TRBD1. The J segment lost 6 bases and the V segment lost 6 bases, leaving 6 bases of the junction unmatched. Germline V gene lookup returns CDR1 MNHNY and CDR2 SVGAGI (reference sequence). The CDR3 runs to 15 residues. The CDR3 nucleotides read TGTGCCAGCAGCCTGGGACAGGGGGCCACTCAGCCCCAGCATTTT. Translated, it gives CASSLGQGATQPQHF.

The J gene is TRBJ1-3, the V gene TRBV18; TRBD1 matches 9 bases. CDR3 length: 16 amino acids. Germline trimming cut 4 bases from V and 2 bases from J; bases unmatched to any gene: 6. CDR1 is KGHSH, CDR2 LQKENI, per germline. The CDR3 spells CASSQPRTGAGNTIYF. Here the CDR3 DNA reads TGTGCCAGCTCACAACCGCGGACAGGGGCTGGAAACACCATATATTTT.

This clone is a singleton in its sample. The chain employs TRBV4-2 and TRBJ2-6; the D is unclear. Per germline, CDR1 LGHNA and CDR2 YNFKEQ. V was pared by 5 bases and J by 7 bases, with 12 bases between. The CDR3 sequence is 14 residues long. CDR3 protein: CASSSVFGANVLTF. The CDR3 DNA sequence: TGTGCCAGCAGCTCCGTCTTTGGTGCCAACGTCCTGACTTTC.

The chain recombines TRBV28 with TRBJ2-2, with D perhaps matching TRBD2 (6 bases). The germline CDR1 and CDR2 sequences are MDHEN and SYDVKM. V was clipped by 6 bases and J by 4 bases, with 9 bases between them. The CDR3 runs 13 residues. CDR3 protein: CASRRDPTGELFF. The CDR3 DNA reads TGTGCCAGCAGGCGGGACCCCACCGGGGAGCTGTTTTTT. The variable domain in full, with the rest retrieved from reference TRBV28 and TRBJ2-2, is DVKVTQSSRYLVKRTGEKVFLECVQDMDHENMFWYRQDPGLGLRLIYFSYDVKMKEKGDIPEGYSVSREKKERFSLILESASTNQTSMYLCASRRDPTGELFFGEGSRLTVL.

This sequence joins TRBV9 and TRBJ2-3, with D unresolved. Germline V CDR1 and CDR2: SGDLS, YYNGEE. Trimming left V 4 bases short and J 2 bases short, with 17 bases between. The CDR3 has 16 amino acids. CDR3 sequence: CASSPLLGMDTDTQYF. The CDR3 region has the DNA TGTGCCAGCAGCCCACTGTTGGGGATGGACACAGATACGCAGTATTTT.

The V and J genes are TRBV5-6 and TRBJ2-2; D ambiguous. CDR1 SGHDT and CDR2 YYEEEE come from the germline V gene. The CDR3 is 13 residues long. Trimming left V 2 bases short and J 6 bases short, with 8 bases between. The CDR3, as DNA: TGTGCCAGCAGCTTTTTGACCCCCGGGGAGCTGTTTTTT. Residues: CASSFLTPGELFF.

Comment on this clone: Additional DNA sequences in this sample encode the identical CDR3. The chain links TRBV9 to TRBJ2-5; 8 nucleotides line up with TRBD1. CDR3 length equals 14 residues. The ends lost 4 bases at V and 5 bases at J; junction bases unmatched: 7. Germline CDR1 and CDR2: SGDLS and YYNGEE. The CDR3: CASSPGQGLETQYF. The CDR3, as DNA: TGTGCCAGCAGCCCAGGACAGGGCTTGGAGACCCAGTACTTC.

This clone was observed once. The chain is built from TRBV15 and TRBJ2-1, with D perhaps TRBD1 or TRBD2 (5 bases each). With 1 base removed from V and 5 bases from J, the gap between germline ends came to 9 bases. Germline V CDR1 and CDR2: LNHNV, YYDKDF (reference sequence). The CDR3 loop spans 14 amino acids. The CDR3 is CATSRAQGHNEQFF. The CDR3 nucleotides read TGTGCCACCAGCAGAGCCCAGGGACACAATGAGCAGTTCTTC.

The V gene is TRBV29-1, the J gene TRBJ1-5; 9 bases fit TRBD1. This CDR3 has 14 residues. Germline-derived CDR1 and CDR2 are SQVTM and ANQGSEA. V shed 2 bases and J 6 bases; nucleotides not matched to a gene: 5. This chain's CDR3 is CSVELGTGRQPQHF. For the CDR3, the DNA is TGCAGCGTTGAACTCGGGACAGGGCGTCAGCCCCAGCATTTT.

This sequence joins TRBV14 and TRBJ2-1, with 14 positions matching TRBD2. The length of the CDR3 is 20 residues. The J segment lost 2 bases and the V segment lost 3 bases, leaving 12 bases of the junction unmatched. The germline V gene encodes CDR1 SGHDN and CDR2 FVKESK. In DNA, the CDR3 is TGTGCCAGCAGCCAGCACGCCGGGACTAGCGGGAGTTGGACCTACAATGAGCAGTTCTTC. Translated, it gives CASSQHAGTSGSWTYNEQFF.

The rearrangement joins TRBV19 to TRBJ2-5; no firm D call. Trimming removed 0 bases from V and 3 bases from J, with 5 bases in between. The CDR3 is made up of 13 amino acids. Germline CDR1 LNHDA, CDR2 SQIVND (reference sequence). CDR3 DNA sequence: TGTGCCAGTAGTATAGAAGCGAAAGAGACCCAGTACTTC. Translation: CASSIEAKETQYF.

The J gene is TRBJ1-4, the V gene TRBV28; 11 nucleotides match TRBD1. The trim removed 4 bases at V and 0 bases at J, leaving 16 bases unmatched. The CDR3 runs to 21 residues. CDR1 MDHEN and CDR2 SYDVKM come from the germline V gene. CDR3 DNA: TGTGCCAGCAGTTCCTTAAGGACAGGGGGCCCTTCTTATGCAACTAATGAAAAACTGTTTTTT. The encoded protein is CASSSLRTGGPSYATNEKLFF.

This clone occurred once. V usage is TRBV5-1 and J usage is TRBJ2-1, with 8 bases aligning to TRBD2. Unmatched junction bases numbered 5, after V lost 0 bases and J lost 6 bases. The CDR3 covers 15 residues. Germline values: CDR1 SGHRS, CDR2 YFSETQ. CDR3 in amino acids: CASSLGSGAANEQFF. CDR3 coding DNA: TGCGCCAGCAGCTTGGGTAGCGGGGCGGCCAATGAGCAGTTCTTC. Full variable domain (outside the CDR3, taken from reference TRBV5-1 and TRBJ2-1): KAGVTQTPRYLIKTRGQQVTLSCSPISGHRSVSWYQQTPGQGLQFLFEYFSETQRNKGNFPGRFSGRQFSNSRSEMNVSTLELGDSALYLCASSLGSGAANEQFFGPGTRLTVL.

This clone was recorded only once. V usage is TRBV9 and J usage is TRBJ2-1; D is unclear. V was shortened by 0 bases and J by 0 bases, with 10 bases between the two germline ends. Germline V gene sequence: CDR1 SGDLS, CDR2 YYNGEE. The CDR3 length is 16 residues. The CDR3 reads CASSVGSQNSYNEQFF. The CDR3 bases are TGTGCCAGCAGCGTAGGCTCACAAAACTCCTACAATGAGCAGTTCTTC.